This T cell receptor beta chain is drawn from a study of blood T cell repertoires in COVID-19. Turning to the study itself: Researchers got acute and convalescent COVID-19 samples from the United States, Italy and Spain. Nucleic acid was either cDNA or gDNA, and it came from T cells, B-cell-depleted T cells, or PBMCs.

Sequencing was performed with immunoSEQ multiplex PCR; in TCRdb, only in-frame clones are kept and a portion is missing. The sample includes about 250,000 clones, around 83% of them seen just once. J lost 1 base, V lost 7 bases, and 4 bases had no gene match. The CDR3 is 13 residues long. CDR1 is SGHRS and CDR2 is YFSETQ in the germline V gene. The clonotype was recovered from a man aged 35 to 55 with active or convalescent COVID-19. J is TRBJ1-1 and V is TRBV5-1; TRBD1 matches at 7 bases. The sequenced sample was peripheral blood. DNA of the CDR3: TGCGCCAGCTTAGGGACAGCGAACACTGAAGCTTTCTTT. It encodes CASLGTANTEAFF.